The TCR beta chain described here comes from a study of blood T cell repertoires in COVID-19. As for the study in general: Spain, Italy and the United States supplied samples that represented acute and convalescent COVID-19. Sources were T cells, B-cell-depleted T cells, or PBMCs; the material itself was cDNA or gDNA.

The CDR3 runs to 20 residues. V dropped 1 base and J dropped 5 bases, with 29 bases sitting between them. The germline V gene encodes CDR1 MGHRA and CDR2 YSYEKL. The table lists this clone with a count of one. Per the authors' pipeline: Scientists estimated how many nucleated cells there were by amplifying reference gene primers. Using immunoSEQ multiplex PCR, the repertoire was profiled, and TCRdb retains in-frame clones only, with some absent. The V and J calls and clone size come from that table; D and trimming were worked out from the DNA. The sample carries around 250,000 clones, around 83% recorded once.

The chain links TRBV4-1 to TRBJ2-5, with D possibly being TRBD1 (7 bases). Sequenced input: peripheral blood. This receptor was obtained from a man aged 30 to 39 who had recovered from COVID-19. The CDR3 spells CASSQATLPRGVLRLETQYF. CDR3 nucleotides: TGCGCCAGCAGCCAAGCTACCCTTCCCAGGGGGGTGTTGAGGTTGGAGACCCAGTACTTC.